The T cell receptor (beta chain) under discussion was sequenced for a study of cytomegalovirus exposure and HLA in healthy donors. General observations from the study: Confirmation in vitro established that a few CMV-associated chains were specific for CMV antigens. A further, later analysis showed that HLA-associated TCR beta chains (compared with equally common others) were more clonally expanded. Despite most TCR sequences being rare, some public TCRs occurred in many donors. In a later analysis, the majority of CMV-associated beta chains seemingly showed HLA restriction.

Notes on this clone: Antigen specificity is unknown. Additional DNA sequences in this sample encode the identical CDR3.

A multiplex PCR was run with 60 Vbeta primers and 13 Jbeta primers. Assay: immunoSEQ multiplex PCR; the TCRdb copy retains only in-frame clones and omits some. The table lists roughly 180,000 clones, approximately 78% of them singletons, with about 13% in the top ten. Looked up from germline, CDR1 is LGHNT and CDR2 is FRNRAP. The junction had 3 bases not matched to a gene; V was cut back by 3 bases and J by 4 bases. CDR3 size: 14 residues. Sequenced: PBMCs. The TCR sequence derives from a woman aged 45-60 years in good health and CMV-seropositive. The chain employs TRBV12-5 and TRBJ2-7, with 10 bases that match TRBD1. CDR3 residues: CASGFGQGVYEQYF. DNA for the CDR3: TGTGCTAGTGGTTTCGGACAGGGGGTTTACGAGCAGTACTTC.